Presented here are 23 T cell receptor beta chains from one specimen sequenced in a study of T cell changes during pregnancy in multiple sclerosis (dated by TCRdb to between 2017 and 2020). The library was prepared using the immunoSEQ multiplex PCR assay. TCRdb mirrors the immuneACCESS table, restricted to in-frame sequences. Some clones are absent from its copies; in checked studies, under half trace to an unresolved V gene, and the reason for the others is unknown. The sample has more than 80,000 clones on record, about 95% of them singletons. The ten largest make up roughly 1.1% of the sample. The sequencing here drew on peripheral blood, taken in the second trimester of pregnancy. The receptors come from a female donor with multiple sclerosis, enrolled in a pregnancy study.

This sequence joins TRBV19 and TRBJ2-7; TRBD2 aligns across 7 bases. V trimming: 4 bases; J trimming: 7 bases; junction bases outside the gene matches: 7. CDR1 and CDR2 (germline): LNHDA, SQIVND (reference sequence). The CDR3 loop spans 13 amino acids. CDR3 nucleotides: TGTGCCAGTAGTAGGGCGGGGGTTGCGGAGCAGTACTTC. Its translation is CASSRAGVAEQYF.

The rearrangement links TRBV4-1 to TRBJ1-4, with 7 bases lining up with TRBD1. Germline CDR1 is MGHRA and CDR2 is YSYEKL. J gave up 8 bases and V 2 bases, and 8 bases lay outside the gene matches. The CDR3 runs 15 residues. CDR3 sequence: CASSQPRGRGEKLFF. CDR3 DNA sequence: TGCGCCAGCAGCCAACCTAGGGGGCGCGGAGAAAAACTGTTTTTT.

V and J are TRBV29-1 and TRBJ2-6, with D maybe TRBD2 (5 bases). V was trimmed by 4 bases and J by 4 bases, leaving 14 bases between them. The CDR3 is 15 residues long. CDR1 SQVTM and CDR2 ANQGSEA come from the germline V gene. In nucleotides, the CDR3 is TGCAGCGTTGGGGAACGGGGAACCGGGGCCAACGTCCTGACTTTC. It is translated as CSVGERGTGANVLTF.

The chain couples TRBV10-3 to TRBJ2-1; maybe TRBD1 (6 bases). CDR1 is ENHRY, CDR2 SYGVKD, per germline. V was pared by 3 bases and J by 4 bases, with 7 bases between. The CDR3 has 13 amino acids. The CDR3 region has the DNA TGTGCCATCAGTGACAGGGGATACAATGAGCAGTTCTTC. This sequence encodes CAISDRGYNEQFF.

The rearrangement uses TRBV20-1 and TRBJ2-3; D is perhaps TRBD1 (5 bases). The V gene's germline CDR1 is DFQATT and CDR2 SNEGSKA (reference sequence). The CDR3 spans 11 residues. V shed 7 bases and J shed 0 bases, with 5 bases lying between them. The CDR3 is CSEGSTDTQYF. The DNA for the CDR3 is TGCAGTGAGGGGAGCACAGATACGCAGTATTTT.

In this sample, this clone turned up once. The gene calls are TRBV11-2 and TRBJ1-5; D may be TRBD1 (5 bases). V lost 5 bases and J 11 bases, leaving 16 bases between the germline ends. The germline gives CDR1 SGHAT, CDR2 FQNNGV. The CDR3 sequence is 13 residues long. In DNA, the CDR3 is TGTGCCAGCAGCGAGACAGACCGCCTGACCCAGCATTTT. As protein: CASSETDRLTQHF.

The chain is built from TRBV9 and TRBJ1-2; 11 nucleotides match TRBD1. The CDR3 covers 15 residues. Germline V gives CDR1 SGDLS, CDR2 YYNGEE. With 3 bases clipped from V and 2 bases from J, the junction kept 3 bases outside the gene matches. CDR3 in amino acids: CASSAGQGANYGYTF. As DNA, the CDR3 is TGTGCCAGCAGCGCCGGACAGGGGGCGAACTATGGCTACACCTTC.

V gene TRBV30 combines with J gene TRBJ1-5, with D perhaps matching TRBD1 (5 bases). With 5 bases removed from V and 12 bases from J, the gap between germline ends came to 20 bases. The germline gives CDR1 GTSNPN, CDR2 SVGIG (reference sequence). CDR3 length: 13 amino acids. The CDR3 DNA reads TGTGCCTGGGGGGGGGTCGGGCTGGCCGGCCAGCATTTT. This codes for CAWGGVGLAGQHF.

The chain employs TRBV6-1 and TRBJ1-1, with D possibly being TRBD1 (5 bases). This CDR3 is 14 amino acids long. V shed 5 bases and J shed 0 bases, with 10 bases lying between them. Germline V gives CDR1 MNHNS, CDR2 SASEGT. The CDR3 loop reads CASSWGTMNTEAFF. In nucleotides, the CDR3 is TGTGCCAGCAGTTGGGGGACTATGAACACTGAAGCTTTCTTT.

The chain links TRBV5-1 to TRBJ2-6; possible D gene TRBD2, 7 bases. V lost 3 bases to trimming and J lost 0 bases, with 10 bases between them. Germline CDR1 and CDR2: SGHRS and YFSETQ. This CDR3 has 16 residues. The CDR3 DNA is TGCGCCAGCAGCTCGGGGGGCATCTCTGGGGCCAACGTCCTGACTTTC. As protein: CASSSGGISGANVLTF.

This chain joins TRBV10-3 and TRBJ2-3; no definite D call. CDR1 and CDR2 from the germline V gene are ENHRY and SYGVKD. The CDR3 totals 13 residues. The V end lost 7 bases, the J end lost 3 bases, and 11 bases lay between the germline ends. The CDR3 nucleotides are TGTGCCATCAAATCCAGTATTACAGATACGCAGTATTTT. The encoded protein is CAIKSSITDTQYF.

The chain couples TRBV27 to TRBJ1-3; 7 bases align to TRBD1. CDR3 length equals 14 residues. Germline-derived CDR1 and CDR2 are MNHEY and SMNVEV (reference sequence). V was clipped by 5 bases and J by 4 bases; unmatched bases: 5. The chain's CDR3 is CASSNRGSGNTIYF. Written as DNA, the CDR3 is TGTGCCAGCAGTAACAGGGGATCAGGAAACACCATATATTTT.

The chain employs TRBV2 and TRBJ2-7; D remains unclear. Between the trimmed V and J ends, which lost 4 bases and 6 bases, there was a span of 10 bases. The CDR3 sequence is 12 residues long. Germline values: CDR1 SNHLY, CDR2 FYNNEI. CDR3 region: CASSGFSSEQYF. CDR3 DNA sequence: TGTGCCAGCAGTGGCTTTAGTTCCGAGCAGTACTTC.

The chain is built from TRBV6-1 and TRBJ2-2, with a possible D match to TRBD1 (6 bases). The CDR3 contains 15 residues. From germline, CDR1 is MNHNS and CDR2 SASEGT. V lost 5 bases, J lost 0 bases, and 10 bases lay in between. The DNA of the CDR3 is TGTGCCAGCAGTCCGGGACAAACGAACACCGGGGAGCTGTTTTTT. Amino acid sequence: CASSPGQTNTGELFF.

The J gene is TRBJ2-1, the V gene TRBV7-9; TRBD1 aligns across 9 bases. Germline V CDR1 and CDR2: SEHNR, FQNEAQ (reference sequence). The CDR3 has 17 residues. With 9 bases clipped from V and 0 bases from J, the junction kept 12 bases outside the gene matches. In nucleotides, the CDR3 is TGTGCCAGTTCAGGGACAGGGCCTAGGAGCTCCTACAATGAGCAGTTCTTC. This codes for CASSGTGPRSSYNEQFF.

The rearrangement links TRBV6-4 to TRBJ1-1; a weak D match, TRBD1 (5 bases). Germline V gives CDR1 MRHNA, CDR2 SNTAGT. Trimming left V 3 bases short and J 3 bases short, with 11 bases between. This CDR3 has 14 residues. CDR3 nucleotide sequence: TGTGCCAGCAGTGAGGGGGGGGTATACACTGAAGCTTTCTTT. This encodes CASSEGGVYTEAFF.

Written as DNA, the CDR3 is TGTGCCAGCAGCGGGGCGGGACTAGCATTTGCGCAGTACTTC. Protein product: CASSGAGLAFAQYF. The rearrangement links TRBV5-6 to TRBJ2-7, with 9 bases fitting TRBD2. The ends lost 4 bases at V and 9 bases at J; junction bases unmatched: 11. The CDR3 is made up of 14 amino acids. The germline gives CDR1 SGHDT, CDR2 YYEEEE.

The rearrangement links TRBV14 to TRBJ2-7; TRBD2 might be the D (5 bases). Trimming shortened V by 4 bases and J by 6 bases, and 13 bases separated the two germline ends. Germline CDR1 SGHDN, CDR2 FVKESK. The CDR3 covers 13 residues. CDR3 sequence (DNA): TGTGCCAGCAGCCTGGCGGCGGGCAGCGAGCAGTACTTC. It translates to CASSLAAGSEQYF.

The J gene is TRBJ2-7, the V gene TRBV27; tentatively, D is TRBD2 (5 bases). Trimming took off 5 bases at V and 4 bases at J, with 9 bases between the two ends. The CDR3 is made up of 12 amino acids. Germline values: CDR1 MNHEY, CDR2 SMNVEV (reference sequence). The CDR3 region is CASSPGKYEQYF. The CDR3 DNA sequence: TGTGCCAGCAGTCCCGGGAAATACGAGCAGTACTTC.

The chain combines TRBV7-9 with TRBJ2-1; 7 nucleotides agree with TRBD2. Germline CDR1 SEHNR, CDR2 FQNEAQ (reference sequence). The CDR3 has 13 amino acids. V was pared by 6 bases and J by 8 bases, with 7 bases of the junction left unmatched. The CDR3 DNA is TGTGCCAGCAGGGGCACTAGCGATGATGAGCAGTTCTTC. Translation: CASRGTSDDEQFF. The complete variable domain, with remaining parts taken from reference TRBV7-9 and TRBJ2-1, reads DTGVSQNPRHKITKRGQNVTFRCDPISEHNRLYWYRQTLGQGPEFLTYFQNEAQLEKSRLLSDRFSAERPKGSFSTLEIQRTEQGDSAMYLCASRGTSDDEQFFGPGTRLTVL.

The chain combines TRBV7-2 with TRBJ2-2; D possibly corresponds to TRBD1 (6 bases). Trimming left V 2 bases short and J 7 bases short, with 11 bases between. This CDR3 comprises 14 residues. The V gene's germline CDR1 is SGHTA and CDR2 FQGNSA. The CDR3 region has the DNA TGTGCCAGCAGCTTACAGGGGCTGGGCGGGGAGCTGTTTTTT. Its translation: CASSLQGLGGELFF.

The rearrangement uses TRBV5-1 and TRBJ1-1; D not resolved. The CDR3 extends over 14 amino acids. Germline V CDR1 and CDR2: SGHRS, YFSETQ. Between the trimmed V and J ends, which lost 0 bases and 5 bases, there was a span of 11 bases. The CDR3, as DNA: TGCGCCAGCAGCTTGGATGGAAGAGGGACTGAAGCTTTCTTT. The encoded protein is CASSLDGRGTEAFF.

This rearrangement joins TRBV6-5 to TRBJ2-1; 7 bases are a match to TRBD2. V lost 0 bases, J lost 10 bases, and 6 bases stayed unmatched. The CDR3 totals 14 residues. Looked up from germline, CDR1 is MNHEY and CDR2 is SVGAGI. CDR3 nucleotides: TGTGCCAGCAGTTACTCCAAGCGGGATCGAGAGCAGTTCTTC. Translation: CASSYSKRDREQFF.